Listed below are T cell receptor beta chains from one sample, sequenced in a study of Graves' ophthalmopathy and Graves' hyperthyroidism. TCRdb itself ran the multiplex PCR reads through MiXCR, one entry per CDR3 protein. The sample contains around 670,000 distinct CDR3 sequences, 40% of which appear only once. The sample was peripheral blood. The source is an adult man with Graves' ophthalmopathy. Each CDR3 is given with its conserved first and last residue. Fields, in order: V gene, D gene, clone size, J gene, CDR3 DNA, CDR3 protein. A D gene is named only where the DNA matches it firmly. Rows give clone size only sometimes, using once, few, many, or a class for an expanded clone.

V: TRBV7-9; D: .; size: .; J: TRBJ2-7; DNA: TGTGCCAGCAGCTTAGCCCGGGGTAGAGACCCCGGGGAGCAGTACTTC; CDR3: CASSLARGRDPGEQYF
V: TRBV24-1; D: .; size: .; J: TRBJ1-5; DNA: TGTGCCACCAGTAGTCCTTTCTGGGGAGGCAATCAGCCCCAGCATTTT; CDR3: CATSSPFWGGNQPQHF
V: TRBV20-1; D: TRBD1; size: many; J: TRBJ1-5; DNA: TGCAGTGCCCTGTCCGGGACAGGGTTCGGTCAGCCCCAGCATTTT; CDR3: CSALSGTGFGQPQHF
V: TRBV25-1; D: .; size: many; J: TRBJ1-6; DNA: TGTGCCAGCAGTGAATTTCATTCACCCCTCCACTTT; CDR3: CASSEFHSPLHF
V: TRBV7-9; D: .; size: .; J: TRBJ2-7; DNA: TGTGCCAGCAGCCCCGAAACTAGGGGGGAGCAGTACTTC; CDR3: CASSPETRGEQYF
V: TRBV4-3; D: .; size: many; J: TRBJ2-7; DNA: TGCGCCAGCAGCCAAGGTACAAGCGAGCAGTACTTC; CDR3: CASSQGTSEQYF
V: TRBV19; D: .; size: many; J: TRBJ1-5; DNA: TGTGCCAGTAGTAGTTTGGGGATCAATCAGCCCCAGCATTTT; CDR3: CASSSLGINQPQHF
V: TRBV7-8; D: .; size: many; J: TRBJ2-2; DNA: TGTGCCAGCAGCCGAGGTCGCGGCGGGGAGCTGTTTTTT; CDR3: CASSRGRGGELFF
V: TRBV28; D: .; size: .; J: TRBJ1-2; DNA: TGTGCCAGCAGTTCACCGGGACGGGAGAACTATGGCTACACCTTC; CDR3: CASSSPGRENYGYTF
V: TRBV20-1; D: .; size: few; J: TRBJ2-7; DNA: TGCAGCGCGAGTTGGGAGTCCTCCTACGAGCAGTACTTC; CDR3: CSASWESSYEQYF
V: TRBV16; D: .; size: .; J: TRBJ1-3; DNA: TGTGCCAGCAGCCCCCTCGACCGGGTTGGAAACACCGTATATTTT; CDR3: CASSPLDRVGNTVYF
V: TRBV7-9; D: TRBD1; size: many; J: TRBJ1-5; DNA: TGTGCCAGCAGCTTGGGGACTCCAGGGGGAGGCCAGCCCCAGCATTTT; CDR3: CASSLGTPGGGQPQHF
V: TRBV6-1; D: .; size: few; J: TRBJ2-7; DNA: TGTGCCAGCAGAGTATGGGACGGAAGTAACTACGAGCAGTACTTC; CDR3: CASRVWDGSNYEQYF
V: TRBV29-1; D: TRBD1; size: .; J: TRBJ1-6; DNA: TGCAGCGTTGGTGGGACAGGGCACTCACCCCTCCACTTT; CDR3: CSVGGTGHSPLHF
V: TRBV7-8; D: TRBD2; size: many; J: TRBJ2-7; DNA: TGTGCCAGCAGCGAGGGACCGCGGGGGTCCGAGCAGTACTTC; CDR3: CASSEGPRGSEQYF
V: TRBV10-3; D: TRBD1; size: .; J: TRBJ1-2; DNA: TGTGCCAGCAGCCAGAGGACAGGGGTTAACTATGGCTACACCTTC; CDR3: CASSQRTGVNYGYTF
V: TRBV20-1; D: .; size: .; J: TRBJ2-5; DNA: TGCAGTGCTCCCGCCGGGGGAGGAGAGACCCAGTACTTC; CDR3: CSAPAGGGETQYF
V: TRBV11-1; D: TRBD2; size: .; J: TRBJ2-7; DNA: TGTGCCAGCAGCTTAGCAGGCGGGAGAGGGACCTACTACGAGCAGTACTTC; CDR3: CASSLAGGRGTYYEQYF
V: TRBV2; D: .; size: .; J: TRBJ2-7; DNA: TGTGCCAACAGTTACGGGTTATACGAGCAGTACTTC; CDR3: CANSYGLYEQYF
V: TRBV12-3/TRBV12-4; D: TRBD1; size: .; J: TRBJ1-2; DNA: TGTGCCATCCGGGACCTAAGGGGGCAGACATATGGCCACACCTTC; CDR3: CAIRDLRGQTYGHTF
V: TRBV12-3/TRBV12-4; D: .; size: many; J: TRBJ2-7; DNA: TGTGCCAGCAGTTTTTACTCATCCTACGAGCAGTACTTC; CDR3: CASSFYSSYEQYF
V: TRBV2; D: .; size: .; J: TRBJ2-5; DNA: TGTGCCAGCAGTTCAGGGGGACTAGGGACCCAGTACTTC; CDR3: CASSSGGLGTQYF
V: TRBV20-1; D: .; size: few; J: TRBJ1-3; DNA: TGCAGTGCTAGAGACGACAGGAGGAGACTCTCTGGAAACACCATATATTTT; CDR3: CSARDDRRRLSGNTIYF
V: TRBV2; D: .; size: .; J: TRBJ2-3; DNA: TGTGCCAGCAGTGCCCAGACAGATACGCAGTATTTT; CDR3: CASSAQTDTQYF
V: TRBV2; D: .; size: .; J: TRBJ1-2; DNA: TGTGCCAGCAGTGAGGAAGGGGATGGCTACACCTTC; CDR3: CASSEEGDGYTF
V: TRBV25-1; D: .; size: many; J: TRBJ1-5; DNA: TGTGCCAGCACCCTGGGGGTCCAGCCCCAGCATTTT; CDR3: CASTLGVQPQHF
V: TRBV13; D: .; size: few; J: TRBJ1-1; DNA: TGTGCCAGCAGCTTTTACCAGGAGCGCATGAACACTGAAGCTTTCTTT; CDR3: CASSFYQERMNTEAFF
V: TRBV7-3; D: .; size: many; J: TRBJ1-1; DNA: TGTGCCAGCAGCGAAGACCTATCCACTGAAGCTTTCTTT; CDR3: CASSEDLSTEAFF
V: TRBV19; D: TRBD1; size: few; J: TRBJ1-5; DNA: TGTGCCAGTAGTATCGGGACAGGCCTCCATCAGCCCCAGCATTTT; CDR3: CASSIGTGLHQPQHF
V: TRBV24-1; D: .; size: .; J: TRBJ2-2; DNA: TGTGCCACCAGTGATTTGCGGTCCGGGTTGAACACCGGGGAGCTGTTTTTT; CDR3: CATSDLRSGLNTGELFF
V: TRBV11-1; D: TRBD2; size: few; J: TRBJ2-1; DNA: TGTGCCAGCAGCTTAGGGACTAGCGGGAGTGGAGAGCAGTTCTTC; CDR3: CASSLGTSGSGEQFF
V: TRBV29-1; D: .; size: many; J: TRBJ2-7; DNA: TGCAGCGTTGGGACGGCGGGCTCTTCCTACGAGCAGTACTTC; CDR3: CSVGTAGSSYEQYF
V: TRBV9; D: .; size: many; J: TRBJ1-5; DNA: TGTGCCAGCAGCGTTTCCGCACCCCAGCATTTT; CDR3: CASSVSAPQHF
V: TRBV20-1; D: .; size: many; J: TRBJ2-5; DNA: TGCAGTGCTGGAAAGGGGGAGACCCAGTACTTC; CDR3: CSAGKGETQYF
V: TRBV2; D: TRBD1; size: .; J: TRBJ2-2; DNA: TGTGCCAGCATATCAGGGACAGTAGACACCGGGGAGCTGTTTTTT; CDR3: CASISGTVDTGELFF
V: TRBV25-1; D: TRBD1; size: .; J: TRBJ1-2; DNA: TGTGCCAGCAGTGATCCGGGACAGGGGTCGACGGGCTACACCTTC; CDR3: CASSDPGQGSTGYTF
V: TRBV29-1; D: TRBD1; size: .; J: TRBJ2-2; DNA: TGCAGCGTTTCCCCAGGGGGCGCCACCGGGGAGCTGTTTTTT; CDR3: CSVSPGGATGELFF
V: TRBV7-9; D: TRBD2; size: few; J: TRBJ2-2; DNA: TGTGCCAGCAGCTTAAGGCTAGCGGGAGCCCTGAGGGCCGGGGAGCTGTTTTTT; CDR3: CASSLRLAGALRAGELFF
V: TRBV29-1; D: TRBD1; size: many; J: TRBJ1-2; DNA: TGCAGCGTAGAGACGCCGACAGGGAGAGGTAATGGCTACACCTTC; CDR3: CSVETPTGRGNGYTF
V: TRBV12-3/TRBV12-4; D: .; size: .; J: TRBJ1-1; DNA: TGTGCCAGCAGAGTCAGAGCCTCGAACACTGAAGCTTTCTTT; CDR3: CASRVRASNTEAFF
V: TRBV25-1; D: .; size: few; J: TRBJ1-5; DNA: TGTGCCAGCAGCCCTATGCTTGCAGATCAGCCCCAGCATTTT; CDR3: CASSPMLADQPQHF